A selection of T cell receptor beta chains follows, all from one sample in a study of blood T cell repertoires in COVID-19. Profiling relied on immunoSEQ multiplex PCR, and the TCRdb table lists in-frame clones only, not all of them. The sample shows around 24,000 clones, less than 90% of them seen only once. Sequencing was performed on peripheral blood. The receptors were gathered from a man between 70 and 80 years old with COVID-19, enrolled during active disease. Both conserved end residues are trimmed from each CDR3.

v_call	j_call	cdr3_aa
TRBV7-2	TRBJ1-1	ASTLLSQVNTEAF
TRBV5-1	TRBJ2-5	ASSLGTFGRGETQY
TRBV19	TRBJ1-5	ASSIDTGNQPQH
TRBV25-1	TRBJ2-3	ASSELAGERTDTQY
TRBV18	TRBJ2-1	ASSPVGTINSYNEQF
TRBV19	TRBJ1-4	ASAGWGTSTNEKLF
TRBV12-5	TRBJ2-5	ASGSQDRGGETQY
TRBV5-1	TRBJ2-5	ASSVPGLAAETQY
TRBV4-1	TRBJ2-1	ASSHLDMGLARNEQF
TRBV7-2	TRBJ1-2	ASSLAAGGLNYGYT
TRBV10-2	TRBJ1-5	ASSDTGFNQPQH
TRBV6-1	TRBJ2-1	ASSDEASGGVRQYNEQF
TRBV27	TRBJ1-4	ASSWGQGLNQKLF
TRBV19	TRBJ1-2	ASGGRIDYGYT
TRBV12-3/TRBV12-4	TRBJ2-7	ASSFGGSYEQY
TRBV5-1	TRBJ2-3	ASSLFPSGTDTQY
TRBV19	TRBJ2-7	ASSISRQPSYEQY
TRBV2	TRBJ2-3	ASSVRQGDTDTQY
TRBV3-1/TRBV3-2	TRBJ1-5	ASSQVRTGRGSQPQH
TRBV3-1/TRBV3-2	TRBJ1-6	ASSRQGGMTPLH
TRBV7-6	TRBJ2-2	ASSFRTGELF
TRBV24-1	TRBJ2-7	ATSDTDWGEQY
TRBV6-5	TRBJ2-3	ASSYQAGVRDTQY
TRBV5-1	TRBJ2-1	ASSYSNRGLIDEQF
TRBV27	TRBJ2-5	ASSPNVRGETQY
TRBV5-6	TRBJ2-7	ASSKGNRYEQY
TRBV7-2	TRBJ2-1	ASGIGTSGSNEQF
TRBV5-8	TRBJ1-5	ASSLAAGWYQPQH
TRBV9	TRBJ2-5	ASSVGGGLAGGETQY
TRBV18	TRBJ2-3	ASSPYTTSGGADTQY
TRBV10-3	TRBJ2-7	AISGPRYEQY
TRBV18	TRBJ2-3	ASSPLTLRGGSKTDTQY
TRBV18	TRBJ2-2	ASSPDRAGSTGELF
TRBV18	TRBJ1-4	ASSLTGGLYEKLF
TRBV7-2	TRBJ2-1	ASSFGLAGGREQF
TRBV27	TRBJ1-2	ASSPRAGGRGYT
TRBV28	TRBJ1-2	ASRRGGAGGYT
TRBV30	TRBJ1-3	AWSVSFSGNTIY
TRBV5-1	TRBJ2-1	ASSLEAGFYNEQF
TRBV5-1	TRBJ1-1	ASSLDPVTEAF
TRBV29-1	TRBJ2-5	SVAGRTYYYRYQETQY
TRBV19	TRBJ2-1	ASSILAGGHNEQF
TRBV19	TRBJ1-5	ASDPGLSSNQPQH
TRBV6-5	TRBJ2-7	ASSLAGGPRNEQY